A selection of T cell receptor beta chains follows, all from one sample in a study of blood T cell repertoires in COVID-19. TCRdb keeps only in-frame clones here, not all; method: immunoSEQ multiplex PCR. The sample lists some 410,000 clones; roughly 90% were seen once. The specimen sequenced was PBMCs or T cells enriched from blood (not recorded which). The receptors derive from a woman in her twenties or thirties with acute COVID-19. Both conserved end residues are part of each CDR3. D genes are given only for firm matches. Clone sizes are given selectively: once, few, many, or a class where the clone is expanded.

CDR3nt | CDR3aa | d_gene | j_gene | v_gene | abundance
TGCGCCAGCAGGGTAGGAGGGGACAATCAGCCCCAGCATTTT | CASRVGGDNQPQHF | - | TRBJ1-5 | TRBV10-1 | -
TGTGCCAGCTTACGGACTAGCGGAAACACCGGGGAGCTGTTTTTT | CASLRTSGNTGELFF | TRBD2 | TRBJ2-2 | TRBV18 | -
TGTGCCAGCAGTGAAGCGCAGGGGTTCTCTGGAAACACCATATATTTT | CASSEAQGFSGNTIYF | - | TRBJ1-3 | TRBV2 | -
TGTGCCAGCAGCCCGCGCAGGGTGATCTATGGCTACACCTTC | CASSPRRVIYGYTF | - | TRBJ1-2 | TRBV5-8 | -
TGCGCCAGCAGCTTGGCGGGTAACTATGGCTACACCTTC | CASSLAGNYGYTF | - | TRBJ1-2 | TRBV5-1 | -
TGTGCCAGCAGCAAAGGACAGCGCTCCTATAATTCACCCCTCCACTTT | CASSKGQRSYNSPLHF | - | TRBJ1-6 | TRBV5-6 | -
TGTGCCAGCGGGGCATACCATAATTCACCCCTCCACTTT | CASGAYHNSPLHF | - | TRBJ1-6 | TRBV21-1 | few
TGTGCCACCAGCAGAGATCTAGTATCCCCACATGGACTTCCTTATAGCAATCAGCCCCAGCATTTT | CATSRDLVSPHGLPYSNQPQHF | - | TRBJ1-5 | TRBV15 | -
TGTGCCAGCAGTTACGCAGGCGACCAAGAGACCCAGTACTTC | CASSYAGDQETQYF | - | TRBJ2-5 | TRBV6-5 | -
TGTGCCACCCACGGGGGGACGGGGTCTCTTTATGGCTACACCTTC | CATHGGTGSLYGYTF | - | TRBJ1-2 | TRBV24-1 | few
TGTGCCAGCAGCTTACGCCGGACTAGCGGCTACGAGCAGTACTTC | CASSLRRTSGYEQYF | TRBD2 | TRBJ2-7 | TRBV7-2 | -
TGCAGCGTTACTCGGTCACAGGGTGGCGAGCAGTACTTC | CSVTRSQGGEQYF | - | TRBJ2-7 | TRBV29-1 | once
TGTGCCAGCAGCAGAGAAGACGGGACATTCCATTCACCCCTCCACTTT | CASSREDGTFHSPLHF | - | TRBJ1-6 | TRBV21-1 | -
TGTGCCATCAGTGCCAACAGGGGACTGAGGGAAAAACTGTTTTTT | CAISANRGLREKLFF | TRBD1 | TRBJ1-4 | TRBV10-3 | -
TGTGCCAGCAGCCCCCCCCCGGGTCTAGCGGGGGGGCCCGGGGAGCTGTTTTTT | CASSPPPGLAGGPGELFF | TRBD2 | TRBJ2-2 | TRBV9 | -
TGTGCCAGCAGCGTAGGCGGGGGAACCTACGAGCAGTACTTC | CASSVGGGTYEQYF | TRBD2 | TRBJ2-7 | TRBV9 | -
TGTGCCAGCAGCTTCCCCTCCCGGACAGGGGGCAATGAGCAGTTCTTC | CASSFPSRTGGNEQFF | TRBD1 | TRBJ2-1 | TRBV5-4 | -
TGTGCCAGCAGTTTTTTTGGGGGGATTCACTACGAGCAGTACTTC | CASSFFGGIHYEQYF | - | TRBJ2-7 | TRBV27 | -
TGTGCCAGCAGTCCCCGGACAGGGTATGGCTACACCTTC | CASSPRTGYGYTF | TRBD1 | TRBJ1-2 | TRBV27 | -
TGTGCCTGGAGTGGGGTGGGGGCGGGGAACACTGAAGCTTTCTTT | CAWSGVGAGNTEAFF | - | TRBJ1-1 | TRBV30 | -
TGTGCCAGCAGTCCCGCCCTGACAGGGGGCCTGGGTGGGGCCAACGTCCTGACTTTC | CASSPALTGGLGGANVLTF | TRBD1 | TRBJ2-6 | TRBV27 | -
TGTGCCAGCAGCCACCCGCGGGGGGAAACTGAAGCTTTCTTT | CASSHPRGETEAFF | - | TRBJ1-1 | TRBV4-2 | once
TGTGCCAGCGGACTCCGGGACTTAAAAGAGACCCAGTACTTC | CASGLRDLKETQYF | - | TRBJ2-5 | TRBV3-1/TRBV3-2 | -
TGTGCCAGCAGTAGAGGACAGGGCCTTTACAATGAGCAGTTCTTC | CASSRGQGLYNEQFF | TRBD1 | TRBJ2-1 | TRBV2 | -
TGTGCCAGCAGCGGGACAGGGGGCACTGAAGCTTTCTTT | CASSGTGGTEAFF | TRBD1 | TRBJ1-1 | TRBV2 | -
TGTGCCAGCAGTGACTTACAGGGGGCAGTTGGCACTGAAGCTTTCTTT | CASSDLQGAVGTEAFF | TRBD1 | TRBJ1-1 | TRBV25-1 | -
TGTGCCAGCAGGACCCTAGGACAGCCGAGCTCCTACGAGCAGTACTTC | CASRTLGQPSSYEQYF | - | TRBJ2-7 | TRBV27 | -
TGTGCCAGTAGCCTAGACAGAGTTTCAACTAATGAAAAACTGTTTTTT | CASSLDRVSTNEKLFF | - | TRBJ1-4 | TRBV19 | -
TGTGCCAGCACCCATACAGGGCATAGCACAGATACGCAGTATTTT | CASTHTGHSTDTQYF | - | TRBJ2-3 | TRBV27 | -
TGTGCCAGCAGGGGACAGGGGGCACAAAACACTGAAGCTTTCTTT | CASRGQGAQNTEAFF | TRBD1 | TRBJ1-1 | TRBV2 | -
TGTGCCAGCAGTGAATGGCAGGGGGGAAGTCAGCCCCAGCATTTT | CASSEWQGGSQPQHF | TRBD1 | TRBJ1-5 | TRBV6-1 | -
TGTGCCAGCAGCTTCTCGGGAGCTAACGGAAACACCATATATTTT | CASSFSGANGNTIYF | - | TRBJ1-3 | TRBV7-6 | -
TGTGCCAGCGGTTCGGAGACTAACTATGGCTACACCTTC | CASGSETNYGYTF | - | TRBJ1-2 | TRBV28 | -
TGTGCCAGCAGCCAACAGGGGGGAGCCACTGAAGCTTTCTTT | CASSQQGGATEAFF | TRBD1 | TRBJ1-1 | TRBV3-1/TRBV3-2 | once
TGTGCCAGCAGCCCCGGGGAGGGGCTCCTGCGGCAGTTCTTC | CASSPGEGLLRQFF | TRBD2 | TRBJ2-1 | TRBV6-5 | -
TGTGCCAGCAGCCTTTGGGACATTTTTAGCAATCAGCCCCAGCATTTT | CASSLWDIFSNQPQHF | - | TRBJ1-5 | TRBV7-2 | -
TGTGCCAGCACCGAGGGACAGCCAACTTACAATGAGCAGTTCTTC | CASTEGQPTYNEQFF | TRBD1 | TRBJ2-1 | TRBV2 | -
TGCGCCAGCAGCCAATTCTACGGCGGGGGGGCCTACAATGAGCAGTTCTTC | CASSQFYGGGAYNEQFF | TRBD2 | TRBJ2-1 | TRBV4-3 | -
TGTGCCAGCAGCCTTAGACAGGTTAATCAGCCCCAGCATTTT | CASSLRQVNQPQHF | - | TRBJ1-5 | TRBV3-1/TRBV3-2 | -
TGTGCCAGCAGTTTATTTGGGAGGGGTGGGCAGCCCCAGCATTTT | CASSLFGRGGQPQHF | - | TRBJ1-5 | TRBV27 | -